One sample yielded the 20 T cell receptor beta chains listed below, sequenced in a study of blood T cell repertoires in COVID-19. Produced via immunoSEQ multiplex PCR; TCRdb's table is partial and in-frame only. This table has around 200,000 clones, roughly 78% appearing once. Sequenced input: peripheral blood. The receptors were gathered from a woman of 80 years or more with active or convalescent COVID-19.

This chain connects TRBV5-1 to TRBJ1-1, with a weak D call TRBD1 (5 bases). This CDR3 comprises 16 residues. V shed 4 bases and J shed 1 base, with 17 bases lying between them. The germline CDR1 and CDR2 sequences are SGHRS and YFSETQ. The CDR3 coding sequence is TGCGCCAGCAGCCCCGCGGGGGGAAATGGGAACACTGAAGCTTTCTTT. It specifies CASSPAGGNGNTEAFF.

The chain combines TRBV18 with TRBJ1-6, with a weak D call TRBD1 (5 bases). The V gene's germline CDR1 is KGHSH and CDR2 LQKENI. V lost 1 base and J 5 bases, leaving 9 bases between the germline ends. CDR3 length equals 15 residues. For the CDR3, the DNA is TGTGCCAGCTCACCACGGGGACTTCATAATTCACCCCTCCACTTT. Its translation is CASSPRGLHNSPLHF.

The chain uses TRBV20-1 and TRBJ1-6; no firm D call. Germline V lookup: CDR1 DFQATT, CDR2 SNEGSKA (reference sequence). CDR3 length equals 13 residues. Trimming cost V 3 bases and J 10 bases, with 13 bases left between them. Here the CDR3 reads CSASRGVGSPLHF. In DNA form, the CDR3 reads TGCAGTGCTAGTAGAGGAGTCGGGTCACCCCTCCACTTT.

The V gene is TRBV7-2, the J gene TRBJ1-1; the D is unclear. Germline V lookup: CDR1 SGHTA, CDR2 FQGNSA. The CDR3 length is 16 residues. The V and J ends lost 5 bases and 0 bases respectively, with 16 bases between them. The chain's CDR3 is CASSPAGDKMNTEAFF. CDR3 DNA sequence: TGTGCCAGCAGCCCCGCAGGCGATAAAATGAACACTGAAGCTTTCTTT.

This chain uses TRBV3-1 (or the pseudogene TRBV3-2) with TRBJ2-6; TRBD1 might be the D (6 bases). The CDR3 length is 18 residues. Germline-derived CDR1 and CDR2 are LGHDT and YNNKEL (reference sequence). V was cut by 1 base and J by 4 bases, with 17 bases left in between. The CDR3 DNA sequence: TGTGCCAGCAGCCAAGCGTCGTACAGGGTCTCCGGGGCCAACGTCCTGACTTTC. Protein: CASSQASYRVSGANVLTF.

This clone came up once. The gene calls are TRBV7-9 and TRBJ1-2; 8 bases are shared with TRBD1. J gave up 1 base and V 5 bases, and 6 bases lay outside the gene matches. Per germline, CDR1 SEHNR and CDR2 FQNEAQ (reference sequence). The CDR3 is 15 residues long. The DNA of the CDR3 is TGTGCCAGCAGCCAAGGACAGGGAGTTAACTATGGCTACACCTTC. This encodes CASSQGQGVNYGYTF.

This clone has only a few counts. The V call is TRBV4-3, the J call TRBJ1-2, with a tentative D call TRBD1 (6 bases). The V gene's germline CDR1 is LGHNA and CDR2 YSLEER. CDR3 length equals 15 residues. The V gene lost 0 bases and the J gene lost 8 bases, with 16 bases spanning the gap. The CDR3 DNA is TGCGCCAGCAGCCAAGATCTCCGGACAGTACAGGGCTACACCTTC. This encodes CASSQDLRTVQGYTF.

The rearrangement links TRBV9 to TRBJ2-3; 9 positions match TRBD2. The CDR3 runs 15 residues. Germline CDR1 is SGDLS and CDR2 is YYNGEE. Trimming removed 0 bases from V and 2 bases from J; junction bases left unmatched: 1. CDR3 sequence reads: CASSVASGTTDTQYF. The CDR3 DNA is TGTGCCAGCAGCGTAGCTAGCGGGACCACAGATACGCAGTATTTT.

The rearrangement uses TRBV9 and TRBJ2-7, with TRBD1 matching over 8 bases. This CDR3 is 18 amino acids long. From germline, CDR1 is SGDLS and CDR2 YYNGEE. Unmatched junction bases numbered 14, after V lost 0 bases and J lost 3 bases. The CDR3 bases are TGTGCCAGCAGCGTAGGTATATCCGACAGGGGTTGGATCTACGAGCAGTACTTC. This encodes CASSVGISDRGWIYEQYF.

The chain is built from TRBV6-2 or TRBV6-3 and TRBJ1-1; D gene ambiguous. V gave up 5 bases and J gave up 5 bases, with 9 bases separating them. Germline lookup yields CDR1 MNHEY and CDR2 SVGEGT. CDR3 length equals 12 residues. In nucleotides, the CDR3 is TGTGCCAGCAGTCTCTCCTTTACTGAAGCTTTCTTT. This gives the protein CASSLSFTEAFF.

The rearrangement joins TRBV7-8 to TRBJ1-5; 7 positions match TRBD1. The CDR3 spans 16 residues. V trimming: 5 bases; J trimming: 0 bases; junction bases outside the gene matches: 7. Germline CDR1 and CDR2: SGHVS and FQNEAQ. The CDR3 DNA follows: TGTGCCAGCAGCCGGACAGGTCATAATAGCAATCAGCCCCAGCATTTT. Its protein is CASSRTGHNSNQPQHF.

Points on this clone: The same CDR3 arises from other DNA sequences in this sample as well. The chain uses TRBV6-2 or TRBV6-3 and TRBJ2-1; 10 bases fit TRBD2. Germline V gene data show CDR1 as MNHEY and CDR2 as SVGEGT. The CDR3 runs 15 residues. After removal of 5 bases from V and 3 bases from J, the junction contained 4 bases not matched to a gene. In DNA, the CDR3 is TGTGCCAGCAGTCGTAGCGGGGGGAGCTACAATGAGCAGTTCTTC. The encoded protein is CASSRSGGSYNEQFF.

This clone was observed a handful of times. In DNA form, the CDR3 reads TGTGCCAGCAGCCAAGATGGAAGGAGGGCGGGGGGAATCACAGATACGCAGTATTTT. Translating gives CASSQDGRRAGGITDTQYF. The chain has TRBV3-1 (or the pseudogene TRBV3-2) and TRBJ2-3; TRBD2 matches at 8 bases. The CDR3 consists of 19 residues. The germline gives CDR1 LGHDT, CDR2 YNNKEL (reference sequence). V lost 0 bases to trimming and J lost 2 bases; unmatched junction nucleotides: 13.

V and J are TRBV6-5 and TRBJ1-5; 7 nucleotides line up with TRBD1. This CDR3 is 15 amino acids long. Trimming at V came to 5 bases and at J to 3 bases, leaving 7 bases not matched to a gene. Germline-derived CDR1 and CDR2 are MNHEY and SVGAGI. DNA for the CDR3: TGTGCCAGCAGTATGGACAGGCACCTCAATCAGCCCCAGCATTTT. It translates to CASSMDRHLNQPQHF.

V gene TRBV2 combines with J gene TRBJ2-2; TRBD2 agrees at 15 bases. With V trimmed by 4 bases and J by 6 bases, 3 bases remained unmatched. The CDR3 covers 16 residues. Germline lookup yields CDR1 SNHLY and CDR2 FYNNEI. CDR3: CASSAGTSGGPGELFF. For the CDR3, the DNA is TGTGCCAGCAGTGCTGGGACTAGCGGGGGGCCCGGGGAGCTGTTTTTT.

The chain has TRBV2 and TRBJ1-1, with TRBD1 matching over 9 bases. V dropped 5 bases and J dropped 4; count of bases not matched to a gene: 8. Germline loops: CDR1 SNHLY, CDR2 FYNNEI. There are 15 residues in the CDR3. CDR3 in amino acids: CASSPRTGVSTEAFF. Written as DNA, the CDR3 is TGTGCCAGCAGTCCCAGGACAGGGGTCAGCACTGAAGCTTTCTTT.

Points on this clone: The junction differs from germline at one of its ends, possibly a read error. The chain employs TRBV6-5 and TRBJ2-4, with 8 bases matching TRBD1. The germline V gene has CDR1 MNHEY and CDR2 SVGAGI. CDR3 length equals 16 residues. The CDR3 reads CASSYSRQGHKNIRYF. The CDR3, as DNA: TGTGCCAGCAGTTACTCCCGACAGGGGCACAAAAACATTCGGTACTTC.

This clone turned up a few times. The chain uses TRBV6-5 and TRBJ1-2, with 10 bases identical to TRBD1. The CDR3 runs to 15 residues. V lost 1 base, J lost 7 bases, and 6 bases stayed unmatched. Germline V lookup: CDR1 MNHEY, CDR2 SVGAGI. In nucleotides, the CDR3 is TGTGCCAGCAGTTACTTGGACAGGGGGTATTCTGGCTACACCTTC. It yields the protein CASSYLDRGYSGYTF.

The genes are TRBV6-5 and TRBJ1-1; TRBD1 matches 9 bases. There are 15 residues in the CDR3. After removal of 5 bases from V and 0 bases from J, the junction contained 4 bases not matched to a gene. Germline CDR1 reads MNHEY; CDR2 reads SVGAGI. Written as DNA, the CDR3 is TGTGCCAGCAGTATACAGGGGGCGCTGAACACTGAAGCTTTCTTT. Translated: CASSIQGALNTEAFF.

This chain links TRBV7-3 with TRBJ2-3; the match to TRBD2 covers 11 bases. The ends lost 5 bases at V and 1 base at J; junction bases unmatched: 5. The germline CDR1 and CDR2 sequences are SGHTA and FQGTGA. The CDR3 is made up of 16 amino acids. The CDR3 region is CASSTTSGSGTDTQYF. CDR3 sequence (DNA): TGTGCCAGCAGCACCACTAGCGGGAGTGGCACAGATACGCAGTATTTT.